This T cell receptor (beta chain) was documented in a study of T cells after yellow fever vaccination. Overall study context: Each low-cell-number fraction was prepared by means of SMART-Seq v4 Ultra Low Input.

Conversion of TCR transcripts into cDNA relied on 5'RACE template switching, which added a universal primer site and UMIs. TCRdb itself ran the 5' RACE reads through MiXCR, one entry per CDR3 protein. The sample has about 63,000 distinct CDR3 sequences; about 7% are singletons. This clonotype was counted at least ten times. What it binds is unknown. CDR3 size: 13 residues. Germline V gene sequence: CDR1 MNHEY, CDR2 SVGEGT. V lost 3 bases, J lost 7 bases, and 10 bases lay in between. Study findings and constraints: Reappearance after the booster was observed for most primary-vaccination clones (about 96% CD4, more than 70% CD8). Contaminating bulk clonotypes could be abundant in FACS-sorted repertoires.

The receptor comes from a man in his thirties or forties who received the YFV17D yellow fever vaccine. The gene calls are TRBV6-2 or TRBV6-3 and TRBJ1-5; D call uncertain. The sequences come from CD8+ T cells sorted from PBMCs, collected 15 days after the yellow fever booster vaccination. As DNA, the CDR3 is TGTGCCAGCAGTTATTGGGGTGGACAGCCCCAGCATTTT. This sequence encodes CASSYWGGQPQHF.